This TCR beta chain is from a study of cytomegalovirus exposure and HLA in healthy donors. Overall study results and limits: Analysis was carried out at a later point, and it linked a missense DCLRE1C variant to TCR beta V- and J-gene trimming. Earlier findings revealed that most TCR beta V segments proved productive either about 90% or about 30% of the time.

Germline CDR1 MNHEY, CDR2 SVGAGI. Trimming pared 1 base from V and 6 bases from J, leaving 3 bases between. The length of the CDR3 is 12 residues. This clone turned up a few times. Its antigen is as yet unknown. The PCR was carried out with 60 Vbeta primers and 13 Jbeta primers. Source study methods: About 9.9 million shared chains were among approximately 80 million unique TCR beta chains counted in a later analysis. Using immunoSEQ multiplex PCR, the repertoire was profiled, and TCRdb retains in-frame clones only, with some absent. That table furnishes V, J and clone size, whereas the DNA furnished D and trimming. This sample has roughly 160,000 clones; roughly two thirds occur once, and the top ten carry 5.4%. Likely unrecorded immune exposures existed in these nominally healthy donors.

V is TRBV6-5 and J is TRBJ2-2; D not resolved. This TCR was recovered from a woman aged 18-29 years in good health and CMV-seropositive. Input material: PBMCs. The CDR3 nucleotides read TGTGCCAGCAGTTACTTATCCGGGGAGCTGTTTTTT. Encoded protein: CASSYLSGELFF.